The next 26 T cell receptor beta chains were all read from a single sample in a study of early stage breast cancer tumors. The data were produced by immunoSEQ multiplex PCR, yet TCRdb's version contains in-frame clones alone and is incomplete. The sample contains 44,000 or so clones, 83% of which appear only once. The sequenced material came from blood. These receptor sequences come from a person between 50 and 60 years old with breast cancer.

This clone was observed a single time. This chain connects TRBV7-2 to TRBJ2-3; 14 bases agree with TRBD2. Germline V gives CDR1 SGHTA, CDR2 FQGNSA. This CDR3 comprises 16 residues. The ends lost 5 bases at V and 5 bases at J; junction bases unmatched: 6. CDR3 sequence (DNA): TGTGCCAGCAGCACTCGACTAGCGGGGGGGGGAGATACGCAGTATTTT. Its translation is CASSTRLAGGGDTQYF.

The chain is built from TRBV19 and TRBJ2-1; 7 nucleotides match TRBD2. The length of the CDR3 is 15 residues. Germline CDR1 LNHDA, CDR2 SQIVND (reference sequence). V gave up 7 bases and J gave up 1 base; unmatched junction bases: 7. The CDR3 is CASIVTGGSYNEQFF. The CDR3 region has the DNA TGTGCCAGTATTGTAACGGGAGGTTCCTACAATGAGCAGTTCTTC. Looking up the rest from reference TRBV19 and TRBJ2-1 gives the full variable domain: DGGITQSPKYLFRKEGQNVTLSCEQNLNHDAMYWYRQDPGQGLRLIYYSQIVNDFQKGDIAEGYSVSREKKESFPLTVTSAQKNPTAFYLCASIVTGGSYNEQFFGPGTRLTVL.

The V gene is TRBV5-4, the J gene TRBJ2-5, with D possibly TRBD2 on 6 matching bases. Germline V gene data show CDR1 as SGHNT and CDR2 as YYREEE (reference sequence). The length of the CDR3 is 15 residues. V gave up 3 bases and J gave up 7 bases, with 19 bases separating them. The CDR3 is CASSSRDGGRRTQYF. DNA for the CDR3: TGTGCCAGCAGCTCCCGGGACGGGGGTAGGAGGACCCAGTACTTC.

The rearrangement joins TRBV30 to TRBJ1-2; D is undetermined. The CDR3 length is 13 residues. Deletions cut 0 bases from V and 6 bases from J, with 11 bases between. Germline V gene sequence: CDR1 GTSNPN, CDR2 SVGIG (reference sequence). CDR3 sequence (DNA): TGTGCCTGGAGTGTAGCCCTTGGTCATGGCTACACCTTC. It translates to CAWSVALGHGYTF. The whole variable domain, filled in from reference TRBV30 and TRBJ1-2, reads SQTIHQWPATLVQPVGSPLSLECTVEGTSNPNLYWYRQAAGRGLQLLFYSVGIGQISSEVPQNLSASRPQDRQFILSSKKLLLSDSGFYLCAWSVALGHGYTFGSGTRLTVV.

V and J are TRBV5-5 and TRBJ2-7; TRBD2 aligns across 14 bases. There are 16 residues in the CDR3. Trimming cost V 4 bases and J 4 bases; bases outside gene matches: 7. Germline lookup yields CDR1 SGHKS and CDR2 YYEKEE (reference sequence). This chain's CDR3 is CASSGGTSGRFYEQYF. In DNA, the CDR3 is TGTGCCAGCAGCGGAGGGACTAGCGGGAGATTTTACGAGCAGTACTTC.

The chain couples TRBV11-2 to TRBJ2-5; 7 bases are a match to TRBD1. Per the germline V gene, CDR1 is SGHAT and CDR2 is FQNNGV. The CDR3 spans 15 residues. J lost 2 bases, V lost 2 bases, and 5 bases had no gene match. CDR3 coding DNA: TGTGCCAGCAGCTTACATCCAGGGGGTCAAGAGACCCAGTACTTC. It specifies CASSLHPGGQETQYF.

The rearrangement joins TRBV2 to TRBJ2-5, with 9 bases fitting TRBD2. Germline CDR1 is SNHLY and CDR2 is FYNNEI. V was clipped by 8 bases and J by 4 bases; unmatched bases: 5. This CDR3 has 13 amino acids. The CDR3 region is CASGGGVPETQYF. CDR3 in DNA: TGTGCCAGCGGCGGGGGGGTCCCAGAGACCCAGTACTTC.

The chain carries TRBV9 and TRBJ2-1, with 14 positions matching TRBD2. The V segment lost 3 bases and the J segment 1 base; nucleotides outside the gene matches: 6. CDR3 size: 18 residues. Germline V gene lookup returns CDR1 SGDLS and CDR2 YYNGEE. Here the CDR3 reads CASSARGLAGGSYNEQFF. In nucleotides, the CDR3 is TGTGCCAGCAGCGCGCGCGGACTAGCGGGAGGATCCTACAATGAGCAGTTCTTC.

The CDR3 loop is CASSIPRGGSQPQHF. The CDR3 nucleotides are TGTGCCAGTAGTATCCCCCGGGGGGGCAGTCAGCCCCAGCATTTT. The gene calls are TRBV19 and TRBJ1-5; possibly TRBD1 for D (6 bases). There are 15 residues in the CDR3. The germline V gene encodes CDR1 LNHDA and CDR2 SQIVND (reference sequence). Trimming pared 3 bases from V and 6 bases from J, leaving 15 bases between.

The rearrangement joins TRBV28 to TRBJ1-2; 8 nucleotides match TRBD1. This CDR3 contains 14 residues. Per the germline V gene, CDR1 is MDHEN and CDR2 is SYDVKM. Trimming removed 6 bases from V and 5 bases from J; junction bases left unmatched: 8. CDR3 protein: CASRPIGQGYGYTF. CDR3 sequence (DNA): TGTGCCAGCAGACCCATCGGACAGGGTTATGGCTACACCTTC.

This clone was detected only once. V is TRBV18 and J is TRBJ2-7, with TRBD1 matching over 11 bases. The CDR3 has 18 residues. Germline CDR1 reads KGHSH; CDR2 reads LQKENI. V gave up 6 bases and J gave up 0 bases; unmatched junction bases: 13. CDR3 amino acids: CASSGPGQGGMSSYEQYF. The CDR3 coding sequence is TGTGCCAGCTCCGGACCGGGACAGGGGGGGATGAGCTCCTACGAGCAGTACTTC.

This chain uses TRBV5-1 with TRBJ2-2; no clear D gene. V was shortened by 0 bases and J by 2 bases, with 8 bases between the two germline ends. Germline lookup yields CDR1 SGHRS and CDR2 YFSETQ. The CDR3 is made up of 15 amino acids. The CDR3 loop is CASSLVVGNTGELFF. The CDR3 DNA reads TGCGCCAGCAGCTTGGTAGTGGGAAACACCGGGGAGCTGTTTTTT.

This chain links TRBV10-3 with TRBJ2-3; 12 nucleotides line up with TRBD2. Looked up from germline, CDR1 is ENHRY and CDR2 is SYGVKD. The V gene end was trimmed by 4 bases and the J gene end by 4 bases; junction bases not matched to a gene: 18. The CDR3 length is 20 residues. This CDR3 is CAISGTLTSGGVAESDTQYF. The CDR3, as DNA: TGTGCCATCAGTGGGACCCTGACTAGCGGGGGAGTGGCTGAGTCAGATACGCAGTATTTT.

The rearrangement joins TRBV7-2 to TRBJ1-6; 7 bases line up with TRBD1. V gave up 1 base and J gave up 9 bases; unmatched junction bases: 9. Per the germline V gene, CDR1 is SGHTA and CDR2 is FQGNSA. CDR3 length: 16 amino acids. The CDR3 nucleotides read TGTGCCAGCAGCTTAGTCCGCCAGGGGGAGGGTTCACCCCTCCACTTT. Translated: CASSLVRQGEGSPLHF.

The V call is TRBV4-1, the J call TRBJ2-3; 10 bases line up with TRBD1. V trimming: 3 bases; J trimming: 2 bases; junction bases outside the gene matches: 5. The CDR3 consists of 16 residues. The germline gives CDR1 MGHRA, CDR2 YSYEKL. This CDR3 is CASSQDGQGDTDTQYF. CDR3 bases: TGCGCCAGCAGCCAGGACGGACAGGGGGACACAGATACGCAGTATTTT.

This chain links TRBV28 with TRBJ2-1; 9 nucleotides line up with TRBD1. CDR1 and CDR2 (germline): MDHEN, SYDVKM. The CDR3 covers 15 residues. The trim removed 5 bases at V and 4 bases at J, leaving 6 bases unmatched. The CDR3 bases are TGTGCCAGCAGTAGACAGGGGGAGTGGTACAATGAGCAGTTCTTC. Its protein is CASSRQGEWYNEQFF.

This chain connects TRBV7-2 to TRBJ1-1, with D tentatively TRBD1 (5 bases). Germline V gene sequence: CDR1 SGHTA, CDR2 FQGNSA. The CDR3 spans 14 residues. The ends were cut back, 1 base at V and 4 bases at J, with 10 bases in the middle. The CDR3 region has the DNA TGTGCCAGCAGCTTAGTAGGGGAGGGCACTGAAGCTTTCTTT. Amino acids: CASSLVGEGTEAFF.

V gene TRBV25-1 combines with J gene TRBJ2-3; 8 nucleotides agree with TRBD2. The CDR3 has 15 amino acids. Germline CDR1 MGHDK, CDR2 SYGVNS. V gave up 4 bases and J gave up 6 bases; unmatched junction bases: 9. The CDR3 reads CASSGWGLVKDTQYF. The CDR3, as DNA: TGTGCCAGCAGTGGGTGGGGACTAGTCAAGGATACGCAGTATTTT.

The J gene is TRBJ2-5, the V gene TRBV5-1; D remains ambiguous. This CDR3 comprises 14 residues. Germline CDR1 reads SGHRS; CDR2 reads YFSETQ. The V gene lost 0 bases and the J gene lost 4 bases, with 10 bases spanning the gap. The CDR3 loop reads CASSLAGLRETQYF. CDR3 coding DNA: TGCGCCAGCAGCTTGGCGGGTTTGAGAGAGACCCAGTACTTC.

V usage is TRBV28 and J usage is TRBJ1-2, with a possible D match to TRBD1 (6 bases). The CDR3 has 14 residues. CDR1 is MDHEN and CDR2 is SYDVKM in the germline V gene. V gave up 5 bases and J gave up 4 bases, with 14 bases separating them. CDR3 region: CASSETGKFYGYTF. The CDR3 nucleotides read TGTGCCAGCAGTGAGACAGGAAAATTCTATGGCTACACCTTC.

This clone has only a few counts. The V call is TRBV4-2, the J call TRBJ1-5; D may be TRBD1 (5 bases). Between the trimmed V and J ends, which lost 0 bases and 1 base, there was a span of 16 bases. The CDR3 totals 18 residues. In germline, CDR1 is LGHNA, CDR2 YNFKEQ. CDR3 region: CASSQDQSRGFSNQPQHF. CDR3 DNA: TGTGCCAGCAGCCAAGATCAAAGTAGGGGCTTCAGCAATCAGCCCCAGCATTTT.

This chain connects TRBV18 to TRBJ2-3; D not resolved. Germline V CDR1 and CDR2: KGHSH, LQKENI. Trimming pared 3 bases from V and 6 bases from J, leaving 1 base between. The length of the CDR3 is 10 residues. This CDR3 reads CASSPDTQYF. The CDR3 nucleotides read TGTGCCAGCTCACCGGATACGCAGTATTTT. Full variable domain (rest looked up from reference TRBV18 and TRBJ2-3): NAGVMQNPRHLVRRRGQEARLRCSPMKGHSHVYWYRQLPEEGLKFMVYLQKENIIDESGMPKERFSAEFPKEGPSILRIQQVVRGDSAAYFCASSPDTQYFGPGTRLTVL.

V and J are TRBV21-1 and TRBJ2-7; the table names TRBD1, a call not compared with the DNA. TRBV21-1 is recorded as a pseudogene. This CDR3 region has 18 residues. The CDR3 DNA sequence: TGTGCCAGCAGCAAAAGAAAAGGGGGCGCTTCGATCTCCTACGAGCAGTACTTC. Translation gives CASSKRKGGASISYEQYF.

The rearrangement links TRBV4-3 to TRBJ2-7, with TRBD2 identical over 8 bases. This CDR3 is 15 amino acids long. CDR1 is LGHNA and CDR2 is YSLEER in the germline V gene. V shed 0 bases, J shed 7 bases, and the junction held 8 bases outside the gene matches. The CDR3 here is CASSQDAGGTGEQYF. In nucleotides, the CDR3 is TGCGCCAGCAGCCAAGATGCGGGAGGCACCGGGGAGCAGTACTTC.

This clone showed up just a few times. The chain uses TRBV30 and TRBJ1-3; D not certain. With 4 bases removed from V and 0 bases from J, the gap between germline ends came to 7 bases. Germline assignment: CDR1 GTSNPN and CDR2 SVGIG (reference sequence). The CDR3 runs 13 residues. The DNA of the CDR3 is TGTGCCTGGACGGGAGGCTCTGGAAACACCATATATTTT. Encoded protein: CAWTGGSGNTIYF. The full variable domain, its missing parts supplied by reference TRBV30 and TRBJ1-3, is SQTIHQWPATLVQPVGSPLSLECTVEGTSNPNLYWYRQAAGRGLQLLFYSVGIGQISSEVPQNLSASRPQDRQFILSSKKLLLSDSGFYLCAWTGGSGNTIYFGEGSWLTVV.

In its sample, this clone was seen a few times. This CDR3 is CASSYDKNQPQHF. In DNA form, the CDR3 reads TGTGCCAGCAGTTACGACAAGAATCAGCCCCAGCATTTT. The rearrangement uses TRBV6-5 and TRBJ1-5; D unclear. Germline loops: CDR1 MNHEY, CDR2 SVGAGI. V was pared by 2 bases and J by 4 bases, with 6 bases between. The CDR3 runs to 13 residues.